One sample yielded the 17 T cell receptor beta chains listed below, sequenced in a study of CD8+CD57+ T cells in acquired aplastic anemia. Before being chosen for sequencing, patients had shown CD8+CD57+ cell expansion by flow cytometry. Researchers used genomic DNA as the template to profile TCR beta VDJ and CDR3. Using its own MiXCR run on the reads, TCRdb lists one record per CDR3 protein. The sample lists under 150,000 distinct CDR3 sequences, about 40% occurring once. Sequenced material: sorted CD4+, CD8+, or CD8+CD57+ T cells (not recorded which) from PBMCs. These receptors all stem from a human donor with aplastic anemia.

The rearrangement links TRBV7-8 to TRBJ2-5, with a possible D match to TRBD2 (6 bases). Per germline, CDR1 SGHVS and CDR2 FQNEAQ. The CDR3 runs to 15 residues. Deletions cut 6 bases from V and 1 base from J, with 15 bases between. CDR3 nucleotides: TGTGCCAGCAGTAAAAATAGCGGCAGCCAAGAGACCCAGTACTTC. Protein sequence: CASSKNSGSQETQYF.

The V call is TRBV7-2, the J call TRBJ2-7; 7 bases line up with TRBD1. CDR3 length equals 12 residues. The germline V gene has CDR1 SGHTA and CDR2 FQGNSA. Germline trimming cut 3 bases from V and 7 bases from J; bases unmatched to any gene: 3. This CDR3 reads CASSFTGEEQYF. CDR3 DNA: TGTGCCAGCAGCTTCACAGGGGAGGAGCAGTACTTC.

With regard to this clonotype: Just one base apart from a much larger clone, this may be a read error. The chain employs TRBV27 and TRBJ1-2; TRBD1 matches 10 bases. The CDR3 is made up of 14 amino acids. After removal of 10 bases from V and 4 bases from J, the junction contained 9 bases not matched to a gene. CDR1 MNHEY and CDR2 SMNVEV come from the germline V gene (reference sequence). CDR3 nucleotide sequence: TGTGCCACCAAGGGGACAGGGGCAATCTATGGCTACACCTTC. It is translated as CATKGTGAIYGYTF.

This chain joins TRBV11-1 and TRBJ2-1, with TRBD1 identical over 7 bases. Germline V gene data show CDR1 as SGHAT and CDR2 as FQDESV (reference sequence). The CDR3 contains 15 residues. Unmatched junction bases numbered 6, after V lost 5 bases and J lost 2 bases. Here the CDR3 DNA reads TGTGCCAGCAGCCCCTGGCAGGGGGCCTACAATGAGCAGTTCTTC. Translating gives CASSPWQGAYNEQFF.

This chain uses TRBV20-1 with TRBJ2-7; 7 bases align to TRBD1. V was clipped by 3 bases and J by 1 base; unmatched bases: 9. Germline-derived CDR1 and CDR2 are DFQATT and SNEGSKA (reference sequence). The CDR3 is 15 residues long. The CDR3 region is CSASEDPGQSYEQYF. CDR3 sequence (DNA): TGCAGTGCTAGTGAAGACCCGGGACAGTCCTACGAGCAGTACTTC.

This clonotype was observed many times. This chain connects TRBV7-8 to TRBJ1-5; D gene unclear. This CDR3 has 17 amino acids. V lost 0 bases and J 1 base, leaving 13 bases between the germline ends. The V gene's germline CDR1 is SGHVS and CDR2 FQNEAQ. CDR3 sequence (DNA): TGTGCCAGCAGCTTAGCGCTGGTAGGGCAGAGCAATCAGCCCCAGCATTTT. It is translated as CASSLALVGQSNQPQHF.

The chain combines TRBV5-4 with TRBJ1-3; weak D call: TRBD1 (5 bases). This CDR3 is built from 15 residues. Per germline, CDR1 SGHNT and CDR2 YYREEE (reference sequence). With 0 bases removed from V and 4 bases from J, the gap between germline ends came to 11 bases. For the CDR3, the DNA is TGTGCCAGCAGCTTGGCCCGGGGGAACGGAAACACCATATATTTT. It translates to CASSLARGNGNTIYF. Complete variable domain (other parts from reference TRBV5-4 and TRBJ1-3): ETGVTQSPTHLIKTRGQQVTLRCSSQSGHNTVSWYQQALGQGPQFIFQYYREEENGRGNFPPRFSGLQFPNYSSELNVNALELDDSALYLCASSLARGNGNTIYFGEGSWLTVV.

This clonotype was counted many times. The chain couples TRBV5-6 to TRBJ2-3; 10 positions match TRBD1. Germline V gene lookup returns CDR1 SGHDT and CDR2 YYEEEE. This CDR3 has 16 residues. V gave up 5 bases and J gave up 6 bases; unmatched junction bases: 12. The DNA of the CDR3 is TGTGCCAGCAGTCGACAGGGGGCGGTGGGTACGGATACGCAGTATTTT. It yields the protein CASSRQGAVGTDTQYF.

This chain uses TRBV29-1 with TRBJ1-2; perhaps TRBD1 as D (6 bases). CDR1 is SQVTM, CDR2 ANQGSEA, per germline. CDR3 length: 11 amino acids. Trimming removed 6 bases from V and 8 bases from J, with 13 bases in between. The CDR3 loop is CSVTGIDGYTF. CDR3 DNA: TGCAGCGTGACAGGTATCGACGGCTACACCTTC.

This clonotype was seen repeatedly, ten times or more. The genes are TRBV6-5 and TRBJ2-6; maybe TRBD2 (6 bases). This CDR3 is built from 15 residues. Germline V CDR1 and CDR2: MNHEY, SVGAGI. V was pared by 8 bases and J by 1 base, with 12 bases between. The CDR3 DNA sequence: TGTGCCAGCTCAAGGCGGGGTTCTGGGGCCAACGTCCTGACTTTC. This translates into CASSRRGSGANVLTF.

This clonotype was observed a handful of times. The V call is TRBV4-1, the J call TRBJ1-1; 7 bases line up with TRBD1. With V trimmed by 0 bases and J by 1 base, 8 bases remained unmatched. Germline CDR1 and CDR2: MGHRA and YSYEKL. The CDR3 runs 17 residues. CDR3 amino acids: CASSQEGQRWANTEAFF. CDR3 bases: TGCGCCAGCAGCCAAGAGGGACAGCGATGGGCGAACACTGAAGCTTTCTTT.

The chain employs TRBV15 and TRBJ1-2; 7 bases are shared with TRBD1. V gave up 6 bases and J gave up 4 bases; unmatched junction bases: 11. Germline V lookup: CDR1 LNHNV, CDR2 YYDKDF (reference sequence). The CDR3 sequence is 15 residues long. The CDR3 DNA reads TGTGCCACCAGTACAGGAGGGGGCCGGGGCTATGGCTACACCTTC. This gives the protein CATSTGGGRGYGYTF.

This rearrangement joins TRBV25-1 to TRBJ2-6, with unresolved D. Per the germline V gene, CDR1 is MGHDK and CDR2 is SYGVNS. The CDR3 has 16 residues. The V and J ends lost 0 bases and 0 bases respectively, with 6 bases between them. The DNA of the CDR3 is TGTGCCAGCAGTGAATACCACTCCTCTGGGGCCAACGTCCTGACTTTC. This translates into CASSEYHSSGANVLTF.

The V gene is TRBV2, the J gene TRBJ1-1, with D unresolved. V was cut by 10 bases and J by 4 bases, with 10 bases left in between. CDR3 length: 11 residues. The germline gives CDR1 SNHLY, CDR2 FYNNEI. The CDR3 nucleotides read TGTGCCACCCGGGCGAGCACTGAAGCTTTCTTT. Its translation: CATRASTEAFF. Full variable domain (rest looked up from reference TRBV2 and TRBJ1-1): EPEVTQTPSHQVTQMGQEVILRCVPISNHLYFYWYRQILGQKVEFLVSFYNNEISEKSEIFDDQFSVERPDGSNFTLKIRSTKLEDSAMYFCATRASTEAFFGQGTRLTVV.

The gene calls are TRBV24-1 and TRBJ2-3; no clear D. The CDR3 loop spans 13 amino acids. Germline values: CDR1 KGHDR, CDR2 SFDVKD. The V end was cut by 4 bases, the J end by 5 bases, with 9 bases between. For the CDR3, the DNA is TGTGCCACCAGTGAACCGATGGTAGATACGCAGTATTTT. As protein: CATSEPMVDTQYF.

The chain recombines TRBV12-3 or TRBV12-4 with TRBJ1-1; 7 positions agree with TRBD1. CDR3 length equals 13 residues. V shed 2 bases and J 5 bases; nucleotides not matched to a gene: 2. This CDR3 is CASSLYRGTEAFF. The CDR3 DNA reads as TGTGCCAGCAGTTTATACAGGGGAACTGAAGCTTTCTTT.

The chain employs TRBV2 and TRBJ2-5; 10 nucleotides agree with TRBD1. The CDR3 sequence is 14 residues long. Germline V gene lookup returns CDR1 SNHLY and CDR2 FYNNEI. J gave up 4 bases and V 6 bases, and 5 bases lay outside the gene matches. The CDR3 coding sequence is TGTGCCAGCAGGCCGGGACAGGGGTTAGAGACCCAGTACTTC. Protein sequence: CASRPGQGLETQYF.